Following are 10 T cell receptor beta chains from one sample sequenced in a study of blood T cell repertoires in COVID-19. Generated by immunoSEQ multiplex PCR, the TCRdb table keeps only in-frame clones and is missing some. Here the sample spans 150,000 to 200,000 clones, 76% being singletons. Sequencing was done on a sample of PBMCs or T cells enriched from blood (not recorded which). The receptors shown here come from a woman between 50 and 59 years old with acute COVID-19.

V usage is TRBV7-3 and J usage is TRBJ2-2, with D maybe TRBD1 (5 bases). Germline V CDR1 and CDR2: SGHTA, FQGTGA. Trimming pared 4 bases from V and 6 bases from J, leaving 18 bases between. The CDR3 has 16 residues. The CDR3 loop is CASSYMPGSGAGELFF. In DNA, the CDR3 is TGTGCCAGCAGCTATATGCCAGGGTCAGGAGCCGGGGAGCTGTTTTTT.

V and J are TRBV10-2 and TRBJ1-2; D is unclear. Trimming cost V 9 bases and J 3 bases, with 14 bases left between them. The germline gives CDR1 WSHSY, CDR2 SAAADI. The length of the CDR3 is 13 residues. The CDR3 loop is CASLDEGYYGYTF. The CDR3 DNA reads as TGCGCCAGTCTGGACGAGGGATACTATGGCTACACCTTC.

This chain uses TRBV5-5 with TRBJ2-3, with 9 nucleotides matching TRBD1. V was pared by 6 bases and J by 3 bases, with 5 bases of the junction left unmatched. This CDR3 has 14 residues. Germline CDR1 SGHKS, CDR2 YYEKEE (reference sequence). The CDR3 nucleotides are TGTGCCAGCACTACACAGGGGGCAACAGATACGCAGTATTTT. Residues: CASTTQGATDTQYF.

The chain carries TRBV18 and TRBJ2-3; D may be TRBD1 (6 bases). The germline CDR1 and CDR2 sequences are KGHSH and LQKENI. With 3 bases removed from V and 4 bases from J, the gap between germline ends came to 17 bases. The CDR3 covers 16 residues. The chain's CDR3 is CASSPTQGTAPDTQYF. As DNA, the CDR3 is TGTGCCAGCTCACCGACACAGGGTACAGCGCCAGATACGCAGTATTTT.

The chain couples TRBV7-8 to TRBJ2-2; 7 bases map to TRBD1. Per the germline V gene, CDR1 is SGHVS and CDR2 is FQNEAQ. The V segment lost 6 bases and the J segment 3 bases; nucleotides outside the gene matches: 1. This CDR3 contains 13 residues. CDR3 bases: TGTGCCAGCAGAGGGACAGACACCGGGGAGCTGTTTTTT. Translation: CASRGTDTGELFF. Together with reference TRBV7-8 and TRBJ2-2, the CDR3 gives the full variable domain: GAGVSQSPRYKVAKRGQDVALRCDPISGHVSLFWYQQALGQGPEFLTYFQNEAQLDKSGLPSDRFFAERPEGSVSTLKIQRTQQEDSAVYLCASRGTDTGELFFGEGSRLTVL.

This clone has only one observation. CDR3 residues: CASSQEWRGYQETQYF. CDR3 coding DNA: TGCGCCAGCAGCCAAGAATGGCGGGGGTATCAAGAGACCCAGTACTTC. V usage is TRBV4-3 and J usage is TRBJ2-5; 7 bases are a match to TRBD2. From germline, CDR1 is LGHNA and CDR2 YSLEER. The CDR3 extends over 16 amino acids. With 0 bases clipped from V and 2 bases from J, the junction kept 6 bases outside the gene matches.

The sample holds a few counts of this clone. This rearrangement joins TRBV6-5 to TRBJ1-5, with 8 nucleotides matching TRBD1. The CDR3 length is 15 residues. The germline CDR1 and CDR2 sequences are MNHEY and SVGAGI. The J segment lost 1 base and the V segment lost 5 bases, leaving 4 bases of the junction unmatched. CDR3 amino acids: CASSMDRASNQPQHF. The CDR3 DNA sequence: TGTGCCAGCAGTATGGACAGGGCAAGCAATCAGCCCCAGCATTTT.

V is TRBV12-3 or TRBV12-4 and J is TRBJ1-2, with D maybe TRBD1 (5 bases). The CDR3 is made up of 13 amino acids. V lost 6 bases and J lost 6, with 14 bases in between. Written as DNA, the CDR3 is TGTGCCAGCAGCCTAGGGGCGCCGGATGGCTACACCTTC. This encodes CASSLGAPDGYTF.

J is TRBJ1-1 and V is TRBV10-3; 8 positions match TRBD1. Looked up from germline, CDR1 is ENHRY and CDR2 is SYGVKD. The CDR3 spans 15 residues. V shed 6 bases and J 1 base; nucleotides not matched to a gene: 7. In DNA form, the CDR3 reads TGTGCCATCAGCGTAAGGGACAGGCAGAACACTGAAGCTTTCTTT. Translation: CAISVRDRQNTEAFF.

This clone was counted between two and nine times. CDR3 sequence reads: CASITTGNSPLHF. The CDR3 nucleotides read TGTGCCAGCATCACTACAGGGAATTCACCCCTCCACTTT. This chain uses TRBV6-5 with TRBJ1-6; D perhaps matches TRBD1 (6 bases). The V and J ends lost 7 bases and 7 bases respectively, with 11 bases between them. There are 13 residues in the CDR3. Germline CDR1 MNHEY, CDR2 SVGAGI.